This is a list of T cell receptor beta chains from one sample in a study of technical replicates of blood from a handful of donors. Generated by immunoSEQ multiplex PCR, the TCRdb table keeps only in-frame clones and is missing some. The sample includes tens of thousands of clones, around 96% of them seen just once. The sample consisted of T cells isolated from PBMCs. Receptors were obtained from a human donor in good health. CDR3s include the opening cysteine and the closing phenylalanine or tryptophan. D genes are given only for firm matches.

cdr3_aa	v_call	d_call	j_call
CATSVDRNTGELFF	TRBV15	-	TRBJ2-2
CASSQGFDQPQHF	TRBV7-9	-	TRBJ1-5
CASRGQGSGNTIYF	TRBV19	TRBD1	TRBJ1-3
CASGLGTGNTGELFF	TRBV12-5	TRBD1	TRBJ2-2
CASSARGNTEAFF	TRBV6-1	-	TRBJ1-1
CASSIRGRESILPFSSRQPQHF	TRBV19	-	TRBJ1-5
CASSGGAYEQYF	TRBV6-5	-	TRBJ2-7
CASSPGSGVRTDTQYF	TRBV5-4	-	TRBJ2-3
CASSLTGAGPYEQYF	TRBV7-3	TRBD2	TRBJ2-7
CASSLSNSYNEQFF	TRBV27	-	TRBJ2-1
CASSIGASEQFF	TRBV19	-	TRBJ2-1
CASSLPGRVGETQYF	TRBV11-2	TRBD2	TRBJ2-5
CASSQGAANYGYTF	TRBV27	TRBD1	TRBJ1-2
CASSPGTSGETQYF	TRBV7-2	TRBD2	TRBJ2-5
CASSPGGWPLGETQYF	TRBV11-2	-	TRBJ2-5
CASSPGLAGGPSIDTQYF	TRBV23-1	TRBD2	TRBJ2-3